This T cell receptor (beta chain) was sequenced in a study of quantifying T cell responses using KT2 cells. On the study more broadly: TCR alpha and beta constant-region primers primed reverse transcription of RNA.

A single-stranded UMI oligo with SP2 sequence was ligated to cDNA 3' ends. An equimolar mix of RC1.1 and RC1.2 primed the beta chain across TRBC1 and TRBC2. Using its own MiXCR run on the UMI-ligation and nested PCR reads, TCRdb lists one record per CDR3 protein. Of fewer than 50,000 distinct CDR3 sequences in the sample, under 14% are singletons; the top ten hold about 10%. Broader study findings: Very high KT2 spike-in numbers caused saturation in KT2 sequence detection. Input KT2 cell number predicted KT2 alpha and beta sequence counts linearly over several orders of magnitude.

KT2, a clone with a known TCR, was spiked into unfractionated PBMC. KT2 cells were mixed with fixed PBMC numbers at varying ratios. Worth noting for this clonotype: Its antigen is still unknown.

Material: PBMCs spiked with cells of the T cell clone KT2. This TCR was recovered from a human donor.

CDR3 sequence: CASSLSGFPDTQYF. DNA of the CDR3: TGTGCCAGCAGTTTGTCCGGGTTTCCAGATACGCAGTATTTT. J is TRBJ2-3 and V is TRBV27, with D unclear. CDR1 and CDR2 from the germline V gene are MNHEY and SMNVEV (reference sequence). V shed 3 bases and J shed 4 bases, with 11 bases lying between them. CDR3 size: 14 residues.